Each of the 6 T cell receptor beta chains below was sequenced from the same sample in a study of glioma-infiltrating T cells after dendritic cell vaccination. Some clones are missing from TCRdb's copy, which holds only in-frame ones; the method was immunoSEQ multiplex PCR. The data show about 73,000 clones, 82% seen once. Material: blood, obtained before dendritic cell vaccination. All receptors derive from a human donor with glioblastoma.

The chain uses TRBV5-1 and TRBJ2-6; 12 bases match TRBD1. Germline trimming cut 7 bases from V and 3 bases from J; bases unmatched to any gene: 8. The length of the CDR3 is 17 residues. Germline assignment: CDR1 SGHRS and CDR2 YFSETQ. CDR3 DNA sequence: TGCGCCAGCCAGACCGGGACAGGGGGCCGTGGGGCCAACGTCCTGACTTTC. It is translated as CASQTGTGGRGANVLTF. The full variable domain, completed using reference TRBV5-1 and TRBJ2-6, is KAGVTQTPRYLIKTRGQQVTLSCSPISGHRSVSWYQQTPGQGLQFLFEYFSETQRNKGNFPGRFSGRQFSNSRSEMNVSTLELGDSALYLCASQTGTGGRGANVLTFGAGSRLTVL.

This clone is a singleton in its sample. The V gene is TRBV13, the J gene TRBJ2-1; 8 bases are a match to TRBD2. With V trimmed by 1 base and J by 7 bases, 12 bases remained unmatched. The CDR3 consists of 17 residues. CDR1 is PRHDT, CDR2 FYEKMQ, per germline (reference sequence). This CDR3 is CASSLVRETGGWNEQFF. The CDR3 DNA is TGTGCCAGCAGCTTAGTCAGGGAAACGGGAGGGTGGAATGAGCAGTTCTTC.

J is TRBJ2-7 and V is TRBV6-5; no firm D call. Per germline, CDR1 MNHEY and CDR2 SVGAGI. Trimming cost V 2 bases and J 0 bases, with 5 bases left between them. The CDR3 is made up of 13 amino acids. DNA for the CDR3: TGTGCCAGCAGTTACACCAGCTCCTACGAGCAGTACTTC. As protein: CASSYTSSYEQYF.

This chain uses TRBV11-2 with TRBJ1-1; 7 bases match TRBD1. CDR1 and CDR2 from the germline V gene are SGHAT and FQNNGV. This CDR3 contains 16 residues. V lost 1 base to trimming and J lost 5 bases; unmatched junction nucleotides: 10. CDR3 sequence (DNA): TGTGCCAGCAGCTTAGGTAGGGAGACAGGGACAACTGAAGCTTTCTTT. This encodes CASSLGRETGTTEAFF.

The rearrangement joins TRBV5-1 to TRBJ1-1; TRBD1 matches 12 bases. The CDR3 spans 16 residues. Germline V gene lookup returns CDR1 SGHRS and CDR2 YFSETQ. After removal of 4 bases from V and 4 bases from J, the junction contained 8 bases not matched to a gene. This chain's CDR3 is CASSLGDRGRITEAFF. The CDR3 bases are TGCGCCAGCAGCCTAGGGGACAGGGGGCGGATCACTGAAGCTTTCTTT.

The V call is TRBV28, the J call TRBJ1-1; TRBD1 might be the D (6 bases). Germline CDR1 and CDR2: MDHEN and SYDVKM. Trimming pared 5 bases from V and 5 bases from J, leaving 15 bases between. This CDR3 region has 14 residues. The CDR3 protein is CASSPPRGQTEAFF. In DNA form, the CDR3 reads TGTGCCAGCAGTCCCCCCAGGGGACAAACTGAAGCTTTCTTT.